This T cell receptor beta chain was sequenced in a study of pediatric ulcerative colitis. V lost 6 bases and J lost 2; bases outside the gene matches: 2. The CDR3 consists of 15 residues. Germline V gene sequence: CDR1 SNHLY, CDR2 FYNNEI. One to two pinch biopsies were taken from the rectum during colonoscopy. TCRdb's copy holds only in-frame clones and misses some; the assay was immunoSEQ multiplex PCR. Of more than 15,000 clones listed, approximately 69% are singletons. The chain recombines TRBV2 with TRBJ2-6; 9 nucleotides match TRBD1. This TCR was recovered from a girl aged 10 to 17 with moderate ulcerative colitis. The sequenced sample consisted of gut tissue. CDR3 in amino acids: CASRDRGTGANVLTF. The CDR3, as DNA: TGTGCCAGCAGGGACAGGGGTACTGGGGCCAACGTCCTGACTTTC.